The 7 T cell receptor beta chains reported below all come from one sample, sequenced in a study of CD8 T cells in Susac syndrome. Reverse transcription of roughly 0.5 to 1 ug RNA used random hexamers. TCRdb passed the immunoSEQ multiplex PCR reads through MiXCR, listing each CDR3 protein once. The data contain 70,000 to 75,000 distinct CDR3 sequences, 93% of them singletons. The source material was CD4+ T cells from PBMCs. These receptors originate from a human donor with Susac syndrome.

This clonotype turned up a few times. The V and J genes are TRBV6-2 or TRBV6-3 and TRBJ2-4, with no clear D. There are 13 residues in the CDR3. Germline V gene lookup returns CDR1 MNHEY and CDR2 SVGEGT. The germline V and J ends were trimmed by 6 bases and 8 bases, with 14 bases remaining between them. Here the CDR3 reads CASRPMGWHIQYF. In DNA form, the CDR3 reads TGTGCCAGCAGGCCGATGGGTTGGCACATTCAGTACTTC.

This sequence joins TRBV15 and TRBJ2-1, with a weak D call TRBD1 (5 bases). CDR1 is LNHNV and CDR2 is YYDKDF in the germline V gene (reference sequence). V gave up 4 bases and J gave up 15 bases, with 16 bases separating them. The CDR3 totals 12 residues. The CDR3: CATSTRQSFRFF. As DNA, the CDR3 is TGTGCCACCAGCACCCGACAGTCCTTCAGGTTCTTC. The whole variable domain, filled in from reference TRBV15 and TRBJ2-1, reads DAMVIQNPRYQVTQFGKPVTLSCSQTLNHNVMYWYQQKSSQAPKLLFHYYDKDFNNEADTPDNFQSRRPNTSFCFLDIRSPGLGDTAMYLCATSTRQSFRFFGPGTRLTVL.

The chain combines TRBV30 with TRBJ1-5; D remains ambiguous. V was trimmed by 3 bases and J by 2 bases, leaving 14 bases between them. Germline loops: CDR1 GTSNPN, CDR2 SVGIG (reference sequence). This CDR3 comprises 15 residues. CDR3: CAWRNRAWGNQPQHF. CDR3 in DNA: TGTGCCTGGAGGAACCGGGCCTGGGGCAATCAGCCCCAGCATTTT.

This clonotype was picked up one time. The CDR3 DNA sequence: TGTGCCAGCAGCTTGCGTGTATCGGGGGGGCATTCACCCCTCCACTTT. It yields the protein CASSLRVSGGHSPLHF. The genes are TRBV7-9 and TRBJ1-6, with D possibly TRBD1 on 6 matching bases. The germline gives CDR1 SEHNR, CDR2 FQNEAQ (reference sequence). The CDR3 covers 16 residues. Trimming removed 3 bases at V and 8 bases at J, with 17 bases between.

The rearrangement uses TRBV20-1 and TRBJ2-5, with unresolved D. The germline V gene encodes CDR1 DFQATT and CDR2 SNEGSKA (reference sequence). There are 13 residues in the CDR3. Between the trimmed V and J ends, which lost 6 bases and 5 bases, there was a span of 16 bases. CDR3 sequence: CSAIENESETQYF. The DNA for the CDR3 is TGCAGTGCAATAGAAAATGAGAGCGAGACCCAGTACTTC.

V is TRBV6-2 or TRBV6-3 and J is TRBJ1-2, with D unresolved. This CDR3 contains 15 residues. Germline CDR1 MNHEY, CDR2 SVGEGT. V was shortened by 0 bases and J by 2 bases, with 10 bases between the two germline ends. CDR3 sequence: CASSYSERGNYGYTF. The DNA of the CDR3 is TGTGCCAGCAGTTACTCGGAGAGAGGGAACTATGGCTACACCTTC.

The chain joins TRBV24-1 to TRBJ1-4; perhaps TRBD1 as D (5 bases). CDR3 length: 16 residues. Germline loops: CDR1 KGHDR, CDR2 SFDVKD. Trimming pared 1 base from V and 6 bases from J, leaving 14 bases between. In nucleotides, the CDR3 is TGTGCCACCAGTGATTTTTCCCGGGACGGAGATGAAAAACTGTTTTTT. Amino acid sequence: CATSDFSRDGDEKLFF.